The 24 T cell receptor beta chains reported below all come from one sample, sequenced in a study of T cells after yellow fever vaccination. TCRdb redid the calling of the 5' RACE reads with MiXCR, one entry per CDR3 protein. The sample has more than 110,000 distinct CDR3 sequences, roughly 6.7% seen once; the top ten hold more than 0.6%. Here the sequenced sample was CD4+ T cells sorted from PBMCs, taken 10 days after the yellow fever booster vaccination. Receptors were obtained from a man under 40 who received the YFV17D yellow fever vaccine.

There are many counts of this clonotype. The chain uses TRBV7-9 and TRBJ2-3, with D unresolved. Germline V gene sequence: CDR1 SEHNR, CDR2 FQNEAQ (reference sequence). The CDR3 sequence is 15 residues long. Trimming pared 4 bases from V and 2 bases from J, leaving 13 bases between. The CDR3 here is CASSYLLSTTDTQYF. Written as DNA, the CDR3 is TGTGCCAGCAGCTACTTACTATCAACCACAGATACGCAGTATTTT. The full variable domain, with the rest looked up from reference TRBV7-9 and TRBJ2-3, is DTGVSQNPRHKITKRGQNVTFRCDPISEHNRLYWYRQTLGQGPEFLTYFQNEAQLEKSRLLSDRFSAERPKGSFSTLEIQRTEQGDSAMYLCASSYLLSTTDTQYFGPGTRLTVL.

This clonotype showed up many times. The chain has TRBV7-9 and TRBJ2-1, with D perhaps being TRBD1 or TRBD2 (7 bases each). CDR1 and CDR2 from the germline V gene are SEHNR and FQNEAQ (reference sequence). The CDR3 contains 15 residues. Trimming shortened V by 5 bases and J by 8 bases, and 19 bases separated the two germline ends. The CDR3 bases are TGTGCCAGCAGCCCCAGGGGGGGCGGCTTTCATGAGCAGTTCTTC. Residues: CASSPRGGGFHEQFF.

This clonotype was seen more than once but under ten times. The chain carries TRBV20-1 and TRBJ2-1, with 9 bases aligning to TRBD2. With V trimmed by 1 base and J by 5 bases, 3 bases remained unmatched. The CDR3 totals 14 residues. CDR1 DFQATT and CDR2 SNEGSKA come from the germline V gene (reference sequence). The CDR3 coding sequence is TGCAGTGCTAGAGGGATAGCGGGAGACAATGAGCAGTTCTTC. Translated, it gives CSARGIAGDNEQFF.

This chain uses TRBV5-4 with TRBJ2-7, with 8 bases fitting TRBD2. V shed 4 bases, J shed 0 bases, and the junction held 3 bases outside the gene matches. Germline V gene sequence: CDR1 SGHNT, CDR2 YYREEE (reference sequence). The length of the CDR3 is 14 residues. CDR3 bases: TGTGCCAGCAGCCGGGAGGGCTCCTCCTACGAGCAGTACTTC. Translated, it gives CASSREGSSYEQYF. The variable domain in full, with the rest retrieved from reference TRBV5-4 and TRBJ2-7, is ETGVTQSPTHLIKTRGQQVTLRCSSQSGHNTVSWYQQALGQGPQFIFQYYREEENGRGNFPPRFSGLQFPNYSSELNVNALELDDSALYLCASSREGSSYEQYFGPGTRLTVT.

This clonotype was detected ten times or more. V usage is TRBV7-2 and J usage is TRBJ2-5; D might be TRBD1 or TRBD2, each matching 5 bases. The germline CDR1 and CDR2 sequences are SGHTA and FQGNSA. Between the trimmed V and J ends, which lost 1 base and 2 bases, there was a span of 14 bases. CDR3 length equals 16 residues. The CDR3: CASSLVSRGPQETQYF. In nucleotides, the CDR3 is TGTGCCAGCAGCTTAGTTAGTCGGGGCCCACAAGAGACCCAGTACTTC.

Concerning this clonotype: A much more abundant neighbour one base away suggests this may be a read error. This sequence joins TRBV18 and TRBJ1-1; 7 bases map to TRBD1. Germline CDR1 KGHSH, CDR2 LQKENI. This CDR3 region has 13 residues. The J segment lost 4 bases and the V segment lost 5 bases, leaving 4 bases of the junction unmatched. The CDR3 nucleotides are TGTGCCAGCTCAATGGACAGGACCACTGAAGCTTTCTTT. Translation gives CASSMDRTTEAFF.

This clonotype showed up many times. The gene calls are TRBV7-2 and TRBJ2-2; tentative D call: TRBD1 (5 bases). CDR3 length: 15 amino acids. Germline values: CDR1 SGHTA, CDR2 FQGNSA. V was pared by 4 bases and J by 4 bases, with 13 bases between. Here the CDR3 reads CASSSLGVGTGELFF. The CDR3 region has the DNA TGTGCCAGCAGCTCCTTAGGGGTCGGCACCGGGGAGCTGTTTTTT. Complete variable domain (other parts from reference TRBV7-2 and TRBJ2-2): GAGVSQSPSNKVTEKGKDVELRCDPISGHTALYWYRQSLGQGLEFLIYFQGNSAPDKSGLPSDRFSAERTGGSVSTLTIQRTQQEDSAVYLCASSSLGVGTGELFFGEGSRLTVL.

This clonotype was detected many times. V usage is TRBV15 and J usage is TRBJ2-7, with D possibly matching TRBD1 (5 bases). V lost 0 bases to trimming and J lost 3 bases, with 15 bases between them. Germline lookup yields CDR1 LNHNV and CDR2 YYDKDF (reference sequence). This CDR3 has 16 amino acids. In DNA form, the CDR3 reads TGTGCCACCAGCAGAGATCAGGGCTTACTATACTACGAGCAGTACTTC. It specifies CATSRDQGLLYYEQYF.

This clonotype was found many times. The chain links TRBV20-1 to TRBJ2-1, with 8 bases lining up with TRBD2. The CDR3 consists of 15 residues. From germline, CDR1 is DFQATT and CDR2 SNEGSKA (reference sequence). The V segment lost 7 bases and the J segment 0 bases; nucleotides outside the gene matches: 8. CDR3 coding DNA: TGCAGTGTTTCACCGACTAGCGCCTCCTACAATGAGCAGTTCTTC. Translated, it gives CSVSPTSASYNEQFF.

This clonotype has a count of ten or more. The chain has TRBV7-9 and TRBJ2-7; 9 nucleotides line up with TRBD1. Per germline, CDR1 SEHNR and CDR2 FQNEAQ (reference sequence). This CDR3 spans 17 amino acids. Trimming took 2 bases from V and 4 from J; bases not matched to a gene: 12. CDR3 region: CASSLPLDRGDLYEQYF. The CDR3, as DNA: TGTGCCAGCAGCTTACCATTGGACAGGGGTGACCTATACGAGCAGTACTTC.

Ten or more counts support this clonotype. This chain connects TRBV4-3 to TRBJ2-7, with 12 bases aligning to TRBD1. Per germline, CDR1 LGHNA and CDR2 YSLEER. The CDR3 is 15 amino acids. J was trimmed by 2 bases and V by 2 bases; bases with no gene match: 1. In DNA, the CDR3 is TGCGCCAGCAGCCAACGGGACAGGGGGCCCTACGAGCAGTACTTC. Protein: CASSQRDRGPYEQYF.

This clonotype was seen a handful of times. The V and J genes are TRBV6-5 and TRBJ2-2; TRBD2 matches 7 bases. Germline CDR1 and CDR2: MNHEY and SVGAGI. The V gene end was trimmed by 0 bases and the J gene end by 5 bases; junction bases not matched to a gene: 3. This CDR3 comprises 15 residues. The CDR3 is CASSYSGLRTGELFF. CDR3 DNA sequence: TGTGCCAGCAGTTACTCGGGACTAAGGACCGGGGAGCTGTTTTTT.

On this clonotype itself: A much larger clone is a single base away; this may be a read error. V gene TRBV20-1 combines with J gene TRBJ2-4; 9 positions match TRBD1. The V and J ends lost 6 bases and 0 bases, in that order; junction bases with no gene match: 9. The V gene's germline CDR1 is DFQATT and CDR2 SNEGSKA (reference sequence). CDR3 length equals 16 residues. The CDR3 loop reads CSAPKTGGKAKNIQYF. CDR3 nucleotides: TGCAGTGCGCCTAAGACAGGGGGGAAAGCCAAAAACATTCAGTACTTC.

This clonotype was recorded at least ten times. The chain joins TRBV12-3 or TRBV12-4 to TRBJ2-2; 11 bases align to TRBD1. The length of the CDR3 is 15 residues. V dropped 6 bases and J dropped 7; count of bases not matched to a gene: 7. CDR3 nucleotide sequence: TGTGCCAGCAGCCGAGGACAGGGGGCTATCGGGGAGCTGTTTTTT. Translation: CASSRGQGAIGELFF.

In its sample, this clonotype was seen many times. This rearrangement joins TRBV19 to TRBJ2-3, with TRBD2 matching 10 bases. V was pared by 6 bases and J by 4 bases, with 10 bases of the junction left unmatched. Germline values: CDR1 LNHDA, CDR2 SQIVND (reference sequence). The CDR3 consists of 16 residues. The CDR3, as DNA: TGTGCCAGTAGGGCCTTAGCGGGAGGCTACTCAGATACGCAGTATTTT. Translation gives CASRALAGGYSDTQYF.

The V and J genes are TRBV14 and TRBJ1-4; D gene ambiguous. Trimming removed 5 bases from V and 5 bases from J, with 18 bases in between. The CDR3 is 16 amino acids. Germline V CDR1 and CDR2: SGHDN, FVKESK. The CDR3 region is CASSRRAPGHNEKLFF. In DNA, the CDR3 is TGTGCCAGCAGCAGAAGGGCCCCAGGCCACAATGAAAAACTGTTTTTT.

This clonotype was seen many times. This chain joins TRBV20-1 and TRBJ2-7, with 7 nucleotides matching TRBD2. CDR1 DFQATT and CDR2 SNEGSKA come from the germline V gene (reference sequence). The CDR3 has 14 amino acids. V trimming: 3 bases; J trimming: 0 bases; junction bases outside the gene matches: 5. The CDR3 coding sequence is TGCAGTGCTAGTAAAGCGGGGAGCTCCTACGAGCAGTACTTC. Protein sequence: CSASKAGSSYEQYF.

J is TRBJ2-1 and V is TRBV20-1; 7 bases match TRBD2. CDR1 DFQATT and CDR2 SNEGSKA come from the germline V gene (reference sequence). The ends lost 1 base at V and 8 bases at J; junction bases unmatched: 5. The CDR3 extends over 13 amino acids. CDR3 sequence reads: CSARVGGSDEQFF. The CDR3 DNA is TGCAGTGCTAGAGTTGGCGGGAGCGATGAGCAGTTCTTC.

This clonotype was picked up many times. J is TRBJ2-7 and V is TRBV7-2; the D gene is possibly TRBD1 (6 bases). The CDR3 consists of 15 residues. V was trimmed by 5 bases and J by 2 bases, leaving 16 bases between them. Germline V gives CDR1 SGHTA, CDR2 FQGNSA. The DNA of the CDR3 is TGTGCCAGCAGCCGAGGATTCACAGGGACCTACGAGCAGTACTTC. Translated: CASSRGFTGTYEQYF.

This clonotype was seen once. DNA of the CDR3: TGTGCCAGCAGGACCGGGACAGGGCTAAATTCACCCCTCCACTTT. Translation: CASRTGTGLNSPLHF. J is TRBJ1-6 and V is TRBV6-5; 9 bases match TRBD1. Germline CDR1 and CDR2: MNHEY and SVGAGI. The CDR3 consists of 15 residues. V dropped 6 bases and J dropped 7; count of bases not matched to a gene: 7.

This clonotype was seen ten or more times. The V call is TRBV9, the J call TRBJ2-7; 8 bases line up with TRBD2. The CDR3 covers 15 residues. Germline V lookup: CDR1 SGDLS, CDR2 YYNGEE. V lost 1 base, J lost 5 bases, and 8 bases stayed unmatched. The CDR3: CASSVFGTRQNEQYF. The CDR3, as DNA: TGTGCCAGCAGCGTATTCGGGACTAGACAGAACGAGCAGTACTTC.

This clonotype appeared many times. The chain joins TRBV11-2 to TRBJ2-7; 8 nucleotides agree with TRBD2. The germline CDR1 and CDR2 sequences are SGHAT and FQNNGV. CDR3 length: 15 residues. The V segment lost 0 bases and the J segment 2 bases; nucleotides outside the gene matches: 3. The CDR3 is CASSLDTSGTYEQYF. Written as DNA, the CDR3 is TGTGCCAGCAGCTTAGATACTAGCGGTACCTACGAGCAGTACTTC.

The chain recombines TRBV23-1 with TRBJ2-2, with D tentatively TRBD2 (5 bases). TRBV23-1 counts as an open reading frame of uncertain function. Trimming removed 9 bases at V and 4 bases at J, with 21 bases between. The CDR3 runs to 16 residues. The CDR3 nucleotides read TGCGCCAGTCGAGAGGGCCCCGAGGATAGCACCGGGGAGCTGTTTTTT. This codes for CASREGPEDSTGELFF.

This clonotype was counted ten times or more. The gene calls are TRBV5-1 and TRBJ2-5; D not resolved. This CDR3 is 14 amino acids long. Germline-derived CDR1 and CDR2 are SGHRS and YFSETQ. The V and J ends lost 0 bases and 2 bases respectively, with 8 bases between them. CDR3 sequence (DNA): TGCGCCAGCAGCTTGGCAAGCAGTCAAGAGACCCAGTACTTC. As protein: CASSLASSQETQYF.